The 20 T cell receptor beta chains below all came from one sample that was sequenced in a study of long-term antiretroviral therapy in people with HIV (dated by TCRdb to about 2022). The immunoSEQ hsTCRB v3.0 assay was used at survey level resolution to sequence the TRB variable region. In TCRdb, the immuneACCESS table is reduced to in-frame sequences with V and J assigned. These tables do not hold every clone; where another copy was compared, an unresolved V gene accounts for under half, and the others remain unexplained. The sample table lists fewer than 45,000 clones, approximately 85% of them with a count of one. About 10% of the sample is held by the ten biggest clonotypes. The specimen was unsorted PBMCs, collected 2.2 years after starting antiretroviral therapy. The receptors shown here come from a man younger than 35 with HIV.

This clone was recorded only once. Written as DNA, the CDR3 is TGTGCCAGCAGCAACGCGCGGGGGTTCTCCTACGAGCAGTACTTC. Protein sequence: CASSNARGFSYEQYF. V gene TRBV5-4 combines with J gene TRBJ2-7, with 7 positions matching TRBD2. CDR1 is SGHNT, CDR2 YYREEE, per germline (reference sequence). The CDR3 is 15 amino acids. With V trimmed by 4 bases and J by 0 bases, 7 bases remained unmatched.

The gene calls are TRBV27 and TRBJ2-6; D gene ambiguous. V lost 5 bases, J lost 1 base, and 3 bases lay in between. The CDR3 has 13 amino acids. Germline V gene data show CDR1 as MNHEY and CDR2 as SMNVEV (reference sequence). Here the CDR3 DNA reads TGTGCCAGCAGTCTTTCTGGGGCCAACGTCCTGACTTTC. As protein: CASSLSGANVLTF.

A few counts support this clone. The chain joins TRBV7-6 to TRBJ2-3, with D perhaps TRBD2 (5 bases). The V gene lost 0 bases and the J gene lost 3 bases, with 13 bases spanning the gap. This CDR3 comprises 16 residues. CDR1 and CDR2 (germline): SGHVS, FNYEAQ. CDR3 sequence reads: CASSLAVGELTDTQYF. The CDR3 nucleotides are TGTGCCAGCAGCTTAGCAGTTGGGGAGTTAACAGATACGCAGTATTTT.

The chain couples TRBV5-6 to TRBJ2-1; weak D call: TRBD2 (5 bases). Germline V gene data show CDR1 as SGHDT and CDR2 as YYEEEE. The CDR3 contains 15 residues. The V end lost 4 bases, the J end lost 1 base, and 12 bases lay between the germline ends. The CDR3 region has the DNA TGTGCCAGCAGCGAGGGTTTGGATTCCTACAATGAGCAGTTCTTC. Translating gives CASSEGLDSYNEQFF.

The chain carries TRBV27 and TRBJ2-5; 7 bases are shared with TRBD2. The junction had 16 bases not matched to a gene; V was cut back by 8 bases and J by 4 bases. This CDR3 has 16 residues. CDR1 and CDR2 from the germline V gene are MNHEY and SMNVEV (reference sequence). The CDR3 sequence: CASRRFAAGERETQYF. The CDR3 nucleotides are TGTGCCAGCCGTCGCTTTGCCGCGGGGGAACGAGAGACCCAGTACTTC.

This rearrangement joins TRBV10-3 to TRBJ2-1; no definite D call. CDR3 length: 13 residues. Trimming shortened V by 6 bases and J by 0 bases, and 6 bases separated the two germline ends. Germline-derived CDR1 and CDR2 are ENHRY and SYGVKD. The CDR3 spells CAIRTDSYNEQFF. Here the CDR3 DNA reads TGTGCCATCAGGACGGACTCCTACAATGAGCAGTTCTTC.

This rearrangement joins TRBV15 to TRBJ2-1; 8 bases are a match to TRBD2. V lost 0 bases and J lost 14; bases outside the gene matches: 12. The CDR3 is made up of 15 amino acids. CDR1 and CDR2 from the germline V gene are LNHNV and YYDKDF (reference sequence). This CDR3 is CATSREGSSGVRKFF. In DNA, the CDR3 is TGTGCCACCAGCAGAGAAGGCAGTAGCGGGGTTCGGAAGTTCTTC.

The chain recombines TRBV30 with TRBJ2-2, with D tentatively TRBD2 (6 bases). V was trimmed by 1 base and J by 8 bases, leaving 11 bases between them. The CDR3 extends over 13 amino acids. CDR1 and CDR2 from the germline V gene are GTSNPN and SVGIG (reference sequence). Here the CDR3 reads CAWSGRREGELFF. The CDR3 nucleotides read TGTGCCTGGAGTGGTCGGCGGGAAGGGGAGCTGTTTTTT.

The CDR3 DNA reads as TGTGCCAGCAGCTTCGGACACACCGGGGAGCTGTTTTTT. Protein: CASSFGHTGELFF. V is TRBV5-6 and J is TRBJ2-2; D gene unclear. The CDR3 consists of 13 residues. Trimming cost V 2 bases and J 3 bases, with 5 bases left between them. Per germline, CDR1 SGHDT and CDR2 YYEEEE.

This chain connects TRBV30 to TRBJ1-5, with D perhaps TRBD1 (5 bases). V lost 4 bases and J lost 5, with 15 bases in between. Germline CDR1 is GTSNPN and CDR2 is SVGIG (reference sequence). The CDR3 spans 14 residues. Here the CDR3 DNA reads TGTGCCTGGACCCTCAAGGGACCGCATCAGCCCCAGCATTTT. Encoded protein: CAWTLKGPHQPQHF.

In nucleotides, the CDR3 is TGTGCCAGCAGCTTCCCTACAGGGGCGAACACTGAAGCTTTCTTT. Its protein is CASSFPTGANTEAFF. This chain uses TRBV5-4 with TRBJ1-1; the match to TRBD1 covers 7 bases. With 2 bases clipped from V and 1 base from J, the junction kept 5 bases outside the gene matches. CDR3 length equals 15 residues. From germline, CDR1 is SGHNT and CDR2 YYREEE (reference sequence).

The chain links TRBV9 to TRBJ1-1, with unresolved D. CDR3 length: 13 residues. V lost 3 bases, J lost 1 base, and 7 bases lay in between. Germline CDR1 SGDLS, CDR2 YYNGEE. The CDR3 region is CASSAAGNTEAFF. The CDR3 nucleotides read TGTGCCAGCAGCGCCGCGGGGAACACTGAAGCTTTCTTT.

This clone appeared a single time. CDR3 sequence reads: CASSSSGTLEETQYF. In DNA, the CDR3 is TGCGCCAGCAGCTCATCCGGGACGCTCGAAGAGACCCAGTACTTC. The rearrangement uses TRBV5-1 and TRBJ2-5, with D possibly called TRBD1 or TRBD2 (5 bases each). The germline V gene encodes CDR1 SGHRS and CDR2 YFSETQ. The CDR3 totals 15 residues. Trimming took off 3 bases at V and 3 bases at J, with 15 bases between the two ends.

Note on this clone: At one of its ends the junction is not consistent with the germline gene, which may arise from a read error. The chain joins TRBV6-1 to TRBJ1-2, with D unresolved. CDR1 MNHNS and CDR2 SASEGT come from the germline V gene. CDR3 size: 15 residues. As DNA, the CDR3 is TGTGCCAGCAGCGAAGGAGTTGAAGCTAACTATGGCTACACCTTC. It codes for CASSEGVEANYGYTF.

The chain combines TRBV7-9 with TRBJ1-2; TRBD1 aligns across 9 bases. The CDR3 contains 13 residues. Germline loops: CDR1 SEHNR, CDR2 FQNEAQ (reference sequence). V was pared by 3 bases and J by 13 bases, with 9 bases of the junction left unmatched. The chain's CDR3 is CASSFPYRGLSTF. CDR3 in DNA: TGTGCCAGCAGCTTCCCTTACAGGGGGCTATCCACCTTC. The variable domain in full, with the rest retrieved from reference TRBV7-9 and TRBJ1-2, is DTGVSQNPRHKITKRGQNVTFRCDPISEHNRLYWYRQTLGQGPEFLTYFQNEAQLEKSRLLSDRFSAERPKGSFSTLEIQRTEQGDSAMYLCASSFPYRGLSTFGSGTRLTVV.

The chain couples TRBV5-1 to TRBJ1-5; TRBD1 aligns across 7 bases. CDR1 is SGHRS, CDR2 YFSETQ, per germline. This CDR3 spans 14 amino acids. The ends lost 2 bases at V and 3 bases at J; junction bases unmatched: 2. The CDR3 spells CASSLGTDNQPQHF. The CDR3 nucleotides are TGCGCCAGCAGCTTAGGGACAGACAATCAGCCCCAGCATTTT.

The chain links TRBV28 to TRBJ2-7; D remains unclear. The CDR3 spans 11 residues. Per the germline V gene, CDR1 is MDHEN and CDR2 is SYDVKM. Deletions cut 8 bases from V and 4 bases from J, with 9 bases between. Written as DNA, the CDR3 is TGTGCCAGCTCACACGAATACGAGCAGTACTTC. Its protein is CASSHEYEQYF.

V usage is TRBV27 and J usage is TRBJ2-5; TRBD2 agrees at 7 bases. The germline V gene has CDR1 MNHEY and CDR2 SMNVEV (reference sequence). J was trimmed by 2 bases and V by 4 bases; bases with no gene match: 10. The CDR3 is 16 amino acids. CDR3 region: CASSSRREGFQETQYF. In DNA, the CDR3 is TGTGCCAGCAGTTCTAGGAGGGAGGGCTTTCAAGAGACCCAGTACTTC.

The rearrangement joins TRBV2 to TRBJ1-1; the D gene is possibly TRBD1 (5 bases). CDR3 size: 14 residues. Germline CDR1 reads SNHLY; CDR2 reads FYNNEI. V lost 7 bases, J lost 2 bases, and 14 bases lay in between. CDR3 residues: CASNRDSGNTEAFF. CDR3 DNA: TGTGCCAGCAACCGAGACAGCGGTAACACTGAAGCTTTCTTT.

The chain employs TRBV5-6 and TRBJ1-4, with TRBD1 identical over 10 bases. The CDR3 is made up of 15 amino acids. V trimming: 4 bases; J trimming: 8 bases; junction bases outside the gene matches: 8. From germline, CDR1 is SGHDT and CDR2 YYEEEE. In DNA form, the CDR3 reads TGTGCCAGCAGCGCTAGACAGGGGGCATTAGAAAAACTGTTTTTT. Its translation is CASSARQGALEKLFF.